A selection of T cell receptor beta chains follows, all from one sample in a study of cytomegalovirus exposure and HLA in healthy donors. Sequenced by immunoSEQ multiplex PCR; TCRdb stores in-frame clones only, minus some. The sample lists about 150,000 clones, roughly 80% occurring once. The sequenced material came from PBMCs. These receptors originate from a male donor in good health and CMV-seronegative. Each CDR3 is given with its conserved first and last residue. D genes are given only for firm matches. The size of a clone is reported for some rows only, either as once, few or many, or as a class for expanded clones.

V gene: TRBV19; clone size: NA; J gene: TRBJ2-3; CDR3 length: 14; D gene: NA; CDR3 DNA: TGTGCCAGTAGTGTGCAAGCTAGCACAGATACGCAGTATTTT; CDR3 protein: CASSVQASTDTQYF
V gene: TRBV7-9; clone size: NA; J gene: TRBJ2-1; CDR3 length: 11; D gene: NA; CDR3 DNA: TGTGCCAGCAGCCCTAGGATCCCGCAGTTCTTC; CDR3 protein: CASSPRIPQFF
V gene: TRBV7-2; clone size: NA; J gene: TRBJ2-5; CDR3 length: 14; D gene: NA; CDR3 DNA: TGTGCCAGCAGCTTAGACAGGGTCCAAGAGACCCAGTACTTC; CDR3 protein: CASSLDRVQETQYF
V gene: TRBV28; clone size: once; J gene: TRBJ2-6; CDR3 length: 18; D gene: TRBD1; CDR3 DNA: TGTGCCAGCAGTTCTCGGGACAGGGGGCTCTCTGGGGCCAACGTCCTGACTTTC; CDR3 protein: CASSSRDRGLSGANVLTF
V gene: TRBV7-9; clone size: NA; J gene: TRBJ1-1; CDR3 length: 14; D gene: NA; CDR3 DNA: TGTGCCAGCAGCTACGGAGCTTTGAACACTGAAGCTTTCTTT; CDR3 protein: CASSYGALNTEAFF
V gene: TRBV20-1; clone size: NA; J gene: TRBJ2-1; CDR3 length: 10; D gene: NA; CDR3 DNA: TGCAGTGCTTACCGGGACAAGCAGTTCTTC; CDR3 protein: CSAYRDKQFF
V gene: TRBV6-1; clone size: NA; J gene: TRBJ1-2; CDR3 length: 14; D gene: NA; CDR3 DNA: TGTGCCAGCAGTGAAGGGGGGGGGTACTATGGCTACACCTTC; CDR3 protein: CASSEGGGYYGYTF
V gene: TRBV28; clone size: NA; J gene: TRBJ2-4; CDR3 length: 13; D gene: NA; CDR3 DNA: TGTGCCACCATCCAGGGTCCTAAAAACATTCAGTACTTC; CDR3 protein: CATIQGPKNIQYF
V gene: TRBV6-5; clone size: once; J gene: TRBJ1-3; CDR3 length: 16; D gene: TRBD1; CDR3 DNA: TGTGCCAGCAGTTTAACAGGGGCCCACTCTGGAAACACCATATATTTT; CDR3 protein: CASSLTGAHSGNTIYF
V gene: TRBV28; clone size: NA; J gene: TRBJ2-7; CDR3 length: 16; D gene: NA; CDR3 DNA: TGTGCCAGCAGTGGGGCCGGGAGCGCGACCTCCTACGAGCAGTACTTC; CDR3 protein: CASSGAGSATSYEQYF
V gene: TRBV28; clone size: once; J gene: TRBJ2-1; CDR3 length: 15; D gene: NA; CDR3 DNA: TGTGCCAGCAGTTTAAATAGGGGGGGTTTGAATGAGCAGTTCTTC; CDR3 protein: CASSLNRGGLNEQFF
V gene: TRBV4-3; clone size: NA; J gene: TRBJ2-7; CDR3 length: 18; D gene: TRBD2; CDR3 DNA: TGCGCCAGCAGCCAAACACGTTGGCTAGCGGGAACAGGGAGGGAGCAGTACTTC; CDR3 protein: CASSQTRWLAGTGREQYF
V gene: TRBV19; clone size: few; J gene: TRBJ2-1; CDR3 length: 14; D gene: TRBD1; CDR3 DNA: TGTGCCAGTAGTATGGGACAGGGAAGGGATGAGCAGTTCTTC; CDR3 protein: CASSMGQGRDEQFF
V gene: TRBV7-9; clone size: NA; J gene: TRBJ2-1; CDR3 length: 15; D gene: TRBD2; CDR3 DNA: TGTGCCAGCAGCGCTAGCCTTCTAGCGGGGCATGAGCAGTTCTTC; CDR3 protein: CASSASLLAGHEQFF
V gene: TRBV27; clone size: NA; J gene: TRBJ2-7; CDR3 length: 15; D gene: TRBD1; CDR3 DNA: TGTGCCAGCAGTTCCGGGACAGTCAGCTCCTACGAGCAGTACTTC; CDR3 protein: CASSSGTVSSYEQYF
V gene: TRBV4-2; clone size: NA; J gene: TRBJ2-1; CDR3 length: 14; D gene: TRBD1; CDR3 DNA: TGTGCCAGCAGCCACGGACAGGGGGCGGGTGAGCAGTTCTTC; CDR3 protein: CASSHGQGAGEQFF
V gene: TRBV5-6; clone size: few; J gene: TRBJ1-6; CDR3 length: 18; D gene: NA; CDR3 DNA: TGTGCCAGCAGCTTGGCCGCGGACTATTCCTCCTATAATTCACCCCTCCACTTT; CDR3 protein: CASSLAADYSSYNSPLHF
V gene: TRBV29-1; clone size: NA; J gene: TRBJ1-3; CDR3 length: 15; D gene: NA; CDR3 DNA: TGCAGCGTCTCCCTCCTTGGGGGGGATGGAAACACCATATATTTT; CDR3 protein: CSVSLLGGDGNTIYF
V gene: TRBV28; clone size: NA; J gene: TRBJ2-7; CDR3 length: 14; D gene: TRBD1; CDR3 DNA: TGTGCCAGCAGCTTCCCAGGACAGGCCTACGAGCAGTACTTC; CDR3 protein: CASSFPGQAYEQYF
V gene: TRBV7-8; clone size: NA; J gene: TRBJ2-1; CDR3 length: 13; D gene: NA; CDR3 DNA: TGTGCCAGCAGCTCTTTCCGGGGCAATGAGCAGTTCTTC; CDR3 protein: CASSSFRGNEQFF
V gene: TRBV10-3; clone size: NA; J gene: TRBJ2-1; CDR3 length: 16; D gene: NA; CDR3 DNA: TGTGCCATCAGTGAGGATGGACACTACTCCTACAATGAGCAGTTCTTC; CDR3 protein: CAISEDGHYSYNEQFF
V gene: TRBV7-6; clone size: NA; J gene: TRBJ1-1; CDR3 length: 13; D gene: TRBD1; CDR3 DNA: TGTGCCAGCAGCGACCGGGACAGGACTGAAGCTTTCTTT; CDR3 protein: CASSDRDRTEAFF
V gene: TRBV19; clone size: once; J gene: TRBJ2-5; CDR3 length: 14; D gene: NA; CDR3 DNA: TGTGCCAGTAGTATGGGCAGGGACCAAGAGACCCAGTACTTC; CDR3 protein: CASSMGRDQETQYF
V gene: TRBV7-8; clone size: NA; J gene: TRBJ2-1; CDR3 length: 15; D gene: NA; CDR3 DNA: TGTGCCAGCAGCCATCGGACTCCCTCCTACAATGAGCAGTTCTTC; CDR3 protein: CASSHRTPSYNEQFF
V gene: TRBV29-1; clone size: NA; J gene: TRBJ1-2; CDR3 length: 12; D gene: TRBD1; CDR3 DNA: TGCAGCGTGGACAGGGGAGAGTATGGCTACACCTTC; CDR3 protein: CSVDRGEYGYTF
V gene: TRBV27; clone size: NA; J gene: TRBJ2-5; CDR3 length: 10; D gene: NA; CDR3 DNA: TGTGCCATTGGCCCCGGGGCCCAGTACTTC; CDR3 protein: CAIGPGAQYF
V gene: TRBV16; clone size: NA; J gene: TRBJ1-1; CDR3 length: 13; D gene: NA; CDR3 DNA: TGTGCCAGCAGCCAATCACGGGGATCCGAAGCTTTCTTT; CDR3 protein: CASSQSRGSEAFF
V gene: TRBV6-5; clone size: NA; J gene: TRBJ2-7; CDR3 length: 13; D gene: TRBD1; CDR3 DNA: TGTGCCAGCAGTAGGACAGGCTCCTACGAGCAGTACTTC; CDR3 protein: CASSRTGSYEQYF
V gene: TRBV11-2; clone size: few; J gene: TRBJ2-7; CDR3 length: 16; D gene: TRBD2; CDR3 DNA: TGTGCCAGCAGCTTAGTAGCTAGCGGGACCCCCTACGAGCAGTACTTC; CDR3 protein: CASSLVASGTPYEQYF
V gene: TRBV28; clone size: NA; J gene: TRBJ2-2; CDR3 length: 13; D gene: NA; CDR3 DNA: TGTGCCAGCAGTTTATGGACTACCGGGGAGCTGTTTTTT; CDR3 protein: CASSLWTTGELFF
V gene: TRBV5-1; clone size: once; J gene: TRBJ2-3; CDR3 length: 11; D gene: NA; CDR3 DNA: TGCGCCAGCAGACTAACAGATACGCAGTATTTT; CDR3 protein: CASRLTDTQYF
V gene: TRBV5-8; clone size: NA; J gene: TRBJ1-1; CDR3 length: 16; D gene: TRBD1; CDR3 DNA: TGTGCCAGCAGCCGTCGGACAGGGCAGGGGGGCACTGAAGCTTTCTTT; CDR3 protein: CASSRRTGQGGTEAFF
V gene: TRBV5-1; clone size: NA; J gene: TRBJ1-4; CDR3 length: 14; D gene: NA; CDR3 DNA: TGCGCCAGCAGCTTTGAGGGCAGAAGTGAAAAACTGTTTTTT; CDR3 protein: CASSFEGRSEKLFF
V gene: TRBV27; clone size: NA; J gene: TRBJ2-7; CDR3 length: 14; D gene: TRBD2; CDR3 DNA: TGTGCCAGCAGTTCGGGACTAGGAATCTACGAGCAGTACTTC; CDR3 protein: CASSSGLGIYEQYF
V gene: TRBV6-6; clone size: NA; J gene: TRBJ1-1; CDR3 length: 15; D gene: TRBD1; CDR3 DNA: TGTGCCAGCAGTTTGCGACAGGGGGCGGGCACTGAAGCTTTCTTT; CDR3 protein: CASSLRQGAGTEAFF
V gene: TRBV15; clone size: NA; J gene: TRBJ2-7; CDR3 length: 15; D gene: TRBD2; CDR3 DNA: TGTGCCACCAGCAGAGGGGGTTTGCGGGAGTACGAGCAGTACTTC; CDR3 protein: CATSRGGLREYEQYF
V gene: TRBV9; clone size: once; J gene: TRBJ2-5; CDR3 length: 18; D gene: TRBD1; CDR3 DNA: TGTGCCAGCAGCGCGATGACCGGGACAGGGGACCCCAAAGAGACCCAGTACTTC; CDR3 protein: CASSAMTGTGDPKETQYF
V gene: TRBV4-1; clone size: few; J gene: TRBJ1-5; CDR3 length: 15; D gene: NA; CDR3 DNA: TGCGCCAGCAGCCAAGTTCAGGCACCCCATCAGCCCCAGCATTTT; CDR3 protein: CASSQVQAPHQPQHF
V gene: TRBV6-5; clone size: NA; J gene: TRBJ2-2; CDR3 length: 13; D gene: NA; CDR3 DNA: TGTGCCAGCAGTGAAAAGGAGACCGGGGAGCTGTTTTTT; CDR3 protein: CASSEKETGELFF
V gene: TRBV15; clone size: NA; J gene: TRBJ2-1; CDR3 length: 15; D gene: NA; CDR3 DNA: TGTGCCACCAGCAGAGATAGGGGACTTTACAATGAGCAGTTCTTC; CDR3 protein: CATSRDRGLYNEQFF
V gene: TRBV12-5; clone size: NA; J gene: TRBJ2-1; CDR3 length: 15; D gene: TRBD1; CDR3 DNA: TGTGCTAGTGCCCGCATGACAGGGGGGGCCAATGAGCAGTTCTTC; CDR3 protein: CASARMTGGANEQFF
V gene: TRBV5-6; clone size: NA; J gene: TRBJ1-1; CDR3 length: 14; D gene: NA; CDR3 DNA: TGTGCCAGCAGCTTGAACAGATTGAACACTGAAGCTTTCTTT; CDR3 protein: CASSLNRLNTEAFF
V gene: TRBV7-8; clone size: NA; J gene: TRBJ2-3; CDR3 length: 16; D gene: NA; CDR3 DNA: TGTGCCAGCAGCTTAGAAGCGGTACTCTCCACAGATACGCAGTATTTT; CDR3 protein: CASSLEAVLSTDTQYF
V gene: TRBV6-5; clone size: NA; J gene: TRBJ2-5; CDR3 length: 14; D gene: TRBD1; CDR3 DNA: TGTGCCAGCAGTTACAAGGGGGCACGAGAGACCCAGTACTTC; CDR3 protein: CASSYKGARETQYF
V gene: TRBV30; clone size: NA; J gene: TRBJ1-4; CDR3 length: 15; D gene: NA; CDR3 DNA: TGTGCCTGGAGTTTGGGCGACGGTGGTAATGAAAAACTGTTTTTT; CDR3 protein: CAWSLGDGGNEKLFF
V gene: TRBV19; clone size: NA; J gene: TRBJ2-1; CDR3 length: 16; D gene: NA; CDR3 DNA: TGTGCCAGTAGTACCCGCCCGGGACAAGCAAACAATGAGCAGTTCTTC; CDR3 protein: CASSTRPGQANNEQFF
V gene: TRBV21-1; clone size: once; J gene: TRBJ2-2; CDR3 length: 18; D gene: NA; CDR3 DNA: TGTGCCAGCAGCGCCTATGGTATGACAGAAGCGAACACCGGGGAGCTGTTTTTT; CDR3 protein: CASSAYGMTEANTGELFF
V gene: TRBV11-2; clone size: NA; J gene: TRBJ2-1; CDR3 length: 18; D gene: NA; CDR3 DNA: TGTGCCAGCAGCTTAGTCAAGGGACTGCTGAGCTCCTACAATGAGCAGTTCTTC; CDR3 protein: CASSLVKGLLSSYNEQFF
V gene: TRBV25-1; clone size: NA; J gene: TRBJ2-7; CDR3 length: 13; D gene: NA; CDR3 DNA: TGTGCCAGCAGTGAGCACAACTCCTACGAGCAGTACTTC; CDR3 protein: CASSEHNSYEQYF
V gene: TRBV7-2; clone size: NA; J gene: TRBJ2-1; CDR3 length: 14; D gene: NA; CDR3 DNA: TGTGCCAGCAGCTTATCGGCAGGGGACAATGAGCAGTTCTTC; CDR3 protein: CASSLSAGDNEQFF